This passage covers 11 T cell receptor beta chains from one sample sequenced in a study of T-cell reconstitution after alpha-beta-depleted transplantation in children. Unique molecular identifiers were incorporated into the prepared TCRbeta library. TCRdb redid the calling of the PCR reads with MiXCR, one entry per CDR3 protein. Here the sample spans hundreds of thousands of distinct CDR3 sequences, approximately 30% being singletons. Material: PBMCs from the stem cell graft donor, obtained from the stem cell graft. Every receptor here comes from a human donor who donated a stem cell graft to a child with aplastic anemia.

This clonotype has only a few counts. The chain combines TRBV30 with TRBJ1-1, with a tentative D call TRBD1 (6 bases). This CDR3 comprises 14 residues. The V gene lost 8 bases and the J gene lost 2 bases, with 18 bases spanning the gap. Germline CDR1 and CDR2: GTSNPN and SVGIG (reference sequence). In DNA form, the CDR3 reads TGTGCCCGGTCCGGGACAAAACCCAACACTGAAGCTTTCTTT. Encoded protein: CARSGTKPNTEAFF.

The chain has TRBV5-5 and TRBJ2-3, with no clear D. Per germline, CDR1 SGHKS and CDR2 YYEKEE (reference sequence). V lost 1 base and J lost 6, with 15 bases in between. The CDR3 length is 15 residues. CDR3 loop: CASSLYGRLEDTQYF. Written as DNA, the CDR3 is TGTGCCAGCAGCTTGTACGGCAGGTTAGAGGATACGCAGTATTTT.

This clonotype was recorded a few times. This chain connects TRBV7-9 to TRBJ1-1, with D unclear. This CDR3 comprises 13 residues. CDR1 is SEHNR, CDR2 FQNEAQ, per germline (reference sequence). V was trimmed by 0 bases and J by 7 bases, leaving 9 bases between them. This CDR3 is CASSLARVGEAFF. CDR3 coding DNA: TGTGCCAGCAGCTTAGCGCGGGTGGGTGAAGCTTTCTTT.

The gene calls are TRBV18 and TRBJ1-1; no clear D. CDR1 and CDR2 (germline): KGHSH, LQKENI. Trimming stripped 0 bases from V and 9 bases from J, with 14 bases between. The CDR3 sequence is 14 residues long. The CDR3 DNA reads TGTGCCAGCTCACCACCTCATGGAGGAGCTAAAGCTTTCTTT. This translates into CASSPPHGGAKAFF.

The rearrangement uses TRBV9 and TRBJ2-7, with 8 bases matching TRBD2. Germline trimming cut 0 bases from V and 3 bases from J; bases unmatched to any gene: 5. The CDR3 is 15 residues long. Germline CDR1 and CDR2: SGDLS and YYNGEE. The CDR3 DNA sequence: TGTGCCAGCAGCGTAGGACGGAGCGGGAGCTACGAGCAGTACTTC. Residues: CASSVGRSGSYEQYF.

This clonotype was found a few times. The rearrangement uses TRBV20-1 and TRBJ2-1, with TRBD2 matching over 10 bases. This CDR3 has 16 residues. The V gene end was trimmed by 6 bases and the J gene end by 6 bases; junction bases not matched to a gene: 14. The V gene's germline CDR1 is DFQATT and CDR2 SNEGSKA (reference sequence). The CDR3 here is CSALDESSGSFNEQFF. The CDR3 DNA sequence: TGCAGTGCCCTGGATGAGTCTAGCGGGAGTTTCAATGAGCAGTTCTTC.

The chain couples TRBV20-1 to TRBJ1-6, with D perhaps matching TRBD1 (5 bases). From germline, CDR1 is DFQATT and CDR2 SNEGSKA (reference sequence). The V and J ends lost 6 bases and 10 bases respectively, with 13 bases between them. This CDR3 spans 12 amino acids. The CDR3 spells CSAEKQGSPLHF. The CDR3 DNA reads TGCAGTGCCGAGAAGCAGGGCTCACCCCTCCACTTT.

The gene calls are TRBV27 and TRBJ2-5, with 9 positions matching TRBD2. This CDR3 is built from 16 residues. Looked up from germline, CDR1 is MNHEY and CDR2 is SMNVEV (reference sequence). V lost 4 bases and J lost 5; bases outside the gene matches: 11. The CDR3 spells CASSSTPGLASETQYF. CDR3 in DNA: TGTGCCAGCAGTTCGACTCCGGGACTAGCTTCTGAGACCCAGTACTTC.

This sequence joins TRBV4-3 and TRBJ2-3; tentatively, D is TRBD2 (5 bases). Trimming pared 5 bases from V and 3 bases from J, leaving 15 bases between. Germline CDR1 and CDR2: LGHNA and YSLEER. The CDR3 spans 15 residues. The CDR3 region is CASSGSLAKTDTQYF. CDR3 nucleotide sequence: TGCGCCAGCAGCGGTAGTCTAGCAAAAACAGATACGCAGTATTTT.

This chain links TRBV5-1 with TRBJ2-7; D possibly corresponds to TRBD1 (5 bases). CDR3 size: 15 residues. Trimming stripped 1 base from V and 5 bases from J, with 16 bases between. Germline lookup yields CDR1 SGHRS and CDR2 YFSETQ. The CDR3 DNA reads TGCGCCAGCAGCTTGAAGGTTGGGGCAGGGAACGAGCAGTACTTC. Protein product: CASSLKVGAGNEQYF.

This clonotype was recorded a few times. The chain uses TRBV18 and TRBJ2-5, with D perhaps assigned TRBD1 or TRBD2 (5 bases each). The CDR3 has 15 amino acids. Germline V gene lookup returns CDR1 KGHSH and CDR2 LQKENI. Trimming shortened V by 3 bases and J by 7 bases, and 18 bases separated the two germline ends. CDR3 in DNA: TGTGCCAGCTCACCGAGCGCAGCCCGAGGGGTGACCCAGTACTTC. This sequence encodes CASSPSAARGVTQYF.